Here is one T cell receptor (beta chain) with its context. What it recognizes is unknown. The data were obtained in a study of T cell repertoires and Cas9 in healthy adults. Background on the study: CD4 and CD8 compartments: SpCas9-reactive T cells profiled for potency, cytotoxicity, lineage.

This table comes from immunoSEQ multiplex PCR, and its TCRdb copy is limited to in-frame clones, with some not included. The table records tens of thousands of clones, 85% to 95% of them present only once. Overall study results and limits: SpCas9-reactive effector T cells were reportedly restrained in vitro by SpCas9-reactive regulatory T cells.

The V gene's germline CDR1 is GTSNPN and CDR2 SVGIG (reference sequence). V lost 0 bases, J lost 5 bases, and 11 bases lay in between. The CDR3 covers 14 residues. The clonotype comes from a human donor in good health. Sequencing was performed on CD4+ effector T cells (CD127+, CD25-, CD137-, CD154-) from PBMCs; culture status not recorded. The chain links TRBV30 to TRBJ1-5; possible D gene TRBD1, 6 bases. The CDR3 here is CAWSVKGGYQPQHF. CDR3 nucleotides: TGTGCCTGGAGTGTAAAAGGGGGATATCAGCCCCAGCATTTT.